A selection of T cell receptor beta chains follows, all from one sample in a study of cytomegalovirus exposure and HLA in healthy donors. Assay: immunoSEQ multiplex PCR; the TCRdb copy retains only in-frame clones and omits some. The data contain under 60,000 clones, 70% to 85% of them singletons. The source material was PBMCs. Receptor source: a middle-aged man in good health and CMV-seronegative. The CDR3 runs from the conserved cysteine through the conserved F or W. D genes are given only for firm matches. Expanded clones get a size class; other rows say once, few or many, or leave the size out.

TRBJ1-3 | NA | NA | TRBV5-1 | CASSQGSSGNTIYF | TGCGCCAGCAGCCAGGGCAGCTCTGGAAACACCATATATTTT
TRBJ2-5 | NA | NA | TRBV15 | CATSREDRQETQYF | TGTGCCACCAGCAGAGAGGACAGACAAGAGACCCAGTACTTC
TRBJ1-2 | few | NA | TRBV27 | CASSSHSWSGDGYTF | TGTGCCAGCAGTTCCCATTCATGGTCGGGTGATGGCTACACCTTC
TRBJ1-3 | NA | NA | TRBV7-2 | CASSLLQGTTGNTIYF | TGTGCCAGCAGCCTACTTCAGGGGACCACTGGAAACACCATATATTTT
TRBJ2-3 | NA | NA | TRBV5-5 | CASSALPQGSDTDTQYF | TGTGCCAGCAGCGCCCTCCCCCAGGGGTCCGACACAGATACGCAGTATTTT
TRBJ2-5 | NA | TRBD1 | TRBV19 | CASSPRGLSPQETQYF | TGTGCCAGTAGTCCCAGGGGGCTAAGCCCACAAGAGACCCAGTACTTC
TRBJ2-3 | NA | NA | TRBV5-1 | CASREHPSTDTQYF | TGCGCCAGCAGGGAGCACCCTAGCACAGATACGCAGTATTTT
TRBJ2-2 | NA | NA | TRBV5-1 | CASSPRTGSTGELFF | TGCGCCAGCAGCCCAAGAACAGGGAGTACCGGGGAGCTGTTTTTT
TRBJ2-1 | NA | TRBD1 | TRBV9 | CASSGGTGVYNEQFF | TGTGCCAGCAGCGGCGGGACAGGGGTCTACAATGAGCAGTTCTTC
TRBJ2-1 | NA | NA | TRBV7-3 | CASSLSLANEQFF | TGTGCCAGCAGCTTAAGTTTAGCCAATGAGCAGTTCTTC
TRBJ1-3 | NA | NA | TRBV30 | CAWGDTRNTIYF | TGTGCCTGGGGGGACACCCGAAACACCATATATTTT
TRBJ1-4 | NA | TRBD1 | TRBV18 | CASSPRGLVNEKLFF | TGTGCCAGCTCACCCAGGGGGTTAGTGAATGAAAAACTGTTTTTT
TRBJ2-5 | NA | TRBD2 | TRBV5-1 | CASSFGNTGGETQYF | TGCGCCAGCAGCTTCGGAAATACGGGGGGAGAGACCCAGTACTTC
TRBJ2-1 | once | TRBD2 | TRBV2 | CASGGVGRNEQFF | TGTGCCAGCGGGGGGGTGGGGAGAAATGAGCAGTTCTTC
TRBJ1-4 | NA | TRBD1 | TRBV7-6 | CASSRTGRNEKLFF | TGTGCCAGCAGCCGGACAGGGAGAAATGAAAAACTGTTTTTT
TRBJ1-2 | few | TRBD1 | TRBV19 | CASGLTGNYGYTF | TGTGCCAGCGGATTGACAGGGAACTATGGCTACACCTTC
TRBJ2-1 | NA | TRBD1 | TRBV6-5 | CASSSDRGYYNEQFF | TGTGCCAGCAGTTCAGACAGGGGTTACTACAATGAGCAGTTCTTC
TRBJ2-2 | NA | NA | TRBV7-3 | CASSPRGTGELFF | TGTGCCAGCAGCCCCAGGGGAACCGGGGAGCTGTTTTTT
TRBJ2-7 | NA | NA | TRBV10-2 | CASSPAYEQYF | TGCGCCAGCAGTCCCGCCTACGAGCAGTACTTC
TRBJ2-1 | NA | NA | TRBV27 | CASSLGPERGNEQFF | TGTGCCAGCAGTCTAGGACCGGAAAGGGGGAATGAGCAGTTCTTC
TRBJ1-6 | few | TRBD1 | TRBV6-1 | CASGTGDPPLHF | TGTGCCAGCGGGACAGGGGACCCACCCCTCCACTTT
TRBJ2-5 | NA | NA | TRBV27 | CASSFASSRETQYF | TGTGCCAGCAGTTTTGCCAGCTCCAGGGAGACCCAGTACTTC
TRBJ2-7 | NA | NA | TRBV5-1 | CASSAGQPYEQYF | TGCGCCAGCAGCGCGGGACAGCCATACGAGCAGTACTTC
TRBJ2-3 | NA | TRBD2 | TRBV5-4 | CASKLWDRLAGGLLTDTQYF | TGTGCCAGCAAGCTGTGGGACAGACTAGCGGGGGGCCTACTCACAGATACGCAGTATTTT
TRBJ2-7 | NA | NA | TRBV5-1 | CASSERNYEQYF | TGCGCCAGCAGTGAGCGGAACTACGAGCAGTACTTC
TRBJ1-6 | NA | TRBD1 | TRBV7-4 | CASTTQTGALNYNSPLHF | TGTGCCAGCACCACCCAAACAGGGGCGCTAAACTATAATTCACCCCTCCACTTT
TRBJ1-2 | NA | NA | TRBV7-6 | CASSSDRSGYTF | TGTGCCAGCAGCTCTGACAGGAGCGGCTACACCTTC